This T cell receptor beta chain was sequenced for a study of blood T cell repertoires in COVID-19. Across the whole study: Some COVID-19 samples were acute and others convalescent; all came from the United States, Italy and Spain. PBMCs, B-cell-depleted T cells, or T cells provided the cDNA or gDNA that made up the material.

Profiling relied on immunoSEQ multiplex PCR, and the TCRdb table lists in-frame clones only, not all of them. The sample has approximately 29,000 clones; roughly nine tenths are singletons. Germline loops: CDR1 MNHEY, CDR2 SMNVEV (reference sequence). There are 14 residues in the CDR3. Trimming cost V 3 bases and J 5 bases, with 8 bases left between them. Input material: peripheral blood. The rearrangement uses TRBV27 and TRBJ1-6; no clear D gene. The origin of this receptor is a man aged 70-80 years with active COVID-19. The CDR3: CASSFGGDNSPLHF. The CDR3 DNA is TGTGCCAGCAGTTTTGGCGGAGATAATTCACCCCTCCACTTT.